This T cell receptor (beta chain) was recovered during a study of cytomegalovirus exposure and HLA in healthy donors. The study, taken as a whole, reports: Per published accounts, TCR beta sequences correctly predicted the HLA-A and HLA-B alleles of most subjects.

A remark on this clone: The antigen is unknown.

The PCR used 60 Vbeta and 13 Jbeta primers. Measured with immunoSEQ multiplex PCR; TCRdb has only the in-frame clones, and not every one. Here the sample spans 150,000 to 200,000 clones, around 83% being singletons. Germline CDR1 is MNHEY and CDR2 is SMNVEV (reference sequence). After removal of 6 bases from V and 3 bases from J, the junction contained 4 bases not matched to a gene. The CDR3 is made up of 14 amino acids. This receptor was identified in a middle-aged man in good health and CMV-seropositive. Sequencing was done on a sample of PBMCs. The chain is built from TRBV27 and TRBJ1-4; TRBD1 matches 7 bases. CDR3 coding DNA: TGTGCCAGCAGCCCTACAGGGGCTAATGAAAAACTGTTTTTT. The encoded protein is CASSPTGANEKLFF.